This T cell receptor beta chain was captured by sequencing in a study of shared clonotypes between healthy human individuals. Findings and caveats of the study: The authors expected sequencing depth to affect clonotype sharing among donors. Represented genetic and exposure-history diversity was restricted by having few donors. Among non-shared clonotypes, generation probabilities were lower than among those shared by all four donors.

The CDR3 has 15 residues. Looked up from germline, CDR1 is SGHRS and CDR2 is YFSETQ. Trimming shortened V by 2 bases and J by 4 bases, and 15 bases separated the two germline ends. This clone was observed a few times. Its specificity is unknown. Here immunoSEQ multiplex PCR was the method, and the copy in TCRdb shows in-frame clones only, minus some. The data hold around 980,000 clones, with approximately 80% observed a single time. This clonotype was obtained from a man aged 18 to 30 in good health. Some clones in this sample may be carry-over from other donors' samples. What was sequenced was memory CD4+ T cells from PBMCs. Subset indicated: CD45RA-negative fraction. This chain links TRBV5-1 with TRBJ1-1; D remains unclear. CDR3 protein: CASSFSSAGGTEAFF. CDR3 DNA: TGCGCCAGCAGCTTTTCGTCAGCCGGTGGCACTGAAGCTTTCTTT.